The 28 T cell receptor beta chains below were found in one sample sequenced in a study of blood T cell repertoires in COVID-19. TCRdb's table, derived via immunoSEQ multiplex PCR, lists solely in-frame clones and lacks some. The data show 230,000 or so clones, 88% seen once. The sequenced sample was PBMCs or T cells enriched from blood (not recorded which). The source of these receptors is a woman aged 50 to 65 with acute COVID-19.

CDR3 sequence: CASSPDRGLGETQYF. CDR3 nucleotides: TGTGCCAGCAGTCCGGACAGGGGGCTTGGGGAGACCCAGTACTTC. This chain joins TRBV28 and TRBJ2-5; 11 bases map to TRBD1. The CDR3 runs 15 residues. Germline CDR1 and CDR2: MDHEN and SYDVKM. With 5 bases clipped from V and 5 bases from J, the junction kept 7 bases outside the gene matches.

This rearrangement joins TRBV30 to TRBJ2-7; TRBD2 matches at 10 bases. J was trimmed by 5 bases and V by 4 bases; bases with no gene match: 14. Germline CDR1 is GTSNPN and CDR2 is SVGIG (reference sequence). This CDR3 has 16 residues. CDR3 residues: CAWIRGKLAGLNEQYF. Written as DNA, the CDR3 is TGTGCCTGGATACGGGGTAAACTAGCGGGACTCAACGAGCAGTACTTC.

V gene TRBV13 combines with J gene TRBJ2-3; 10 positions match TRBD2. The CDR3 is 17 residues long. From germline, CDR1 is PRHDT and CDR2 FYEKMQ (reference sequence). The ends lost 4 bases at V and 2 bases at J; junction bases unmatched: 9. The CDR3 DNA reads TGTGCCAGCAGCTCCGGGGTCGGACTAGCGGTCACAGATACGCAGTATTTT. Translation: CASSSGVGLAVTDTQYF.

The J gene is TRBJ2-1, the V gene TRBV10-3, with 7 bases that match TRBD1. This CDR3 is 14 amino acids long. The J segment lost 4 bases and the V segment lost 7 bases, leaving 7 bases of the junction unmatched. Germline lookup yields CDR1 ENHRY and CDR2 SYGVKD. For the CDR3, the DNA is TGTGCCATCACCCGGGACAGCAATTACAATGAGCAGTTCTTC. As protein: CAITRDSNYNEQFF.

This chain uses TRBV2 with TRBJ1-2; 8 nucleotides agree with TRBD1. V dropped 4 bases and J dropped 7; count of bases not matched to a gene: 8. Germline-derived CDR1 and CDR2 are SNHLY and FYNNEI. The length of the CDR3 is 14 residues. The CDR3 DNA is TGTGCCAGCAGTGGACGTCTTGGACAGGGTGGCTACACCTTC. Translated, it gives CASSGRLGQGGYTF.

This clone was recorded a few times. The chain uses TRBV7-9 and TRBJ2-3; 12 nucleotides agree with TRBD2. The length of the CDR3 is 15 residues. V trimming: 5 bases; J trimming: 4 bases; junction bases outside the gene matches: 4. Germline V gives CDR1 SEHNR, CDR2 FQNEAQ (reference sequence). This CDR3 is CASSPGLAGPDTQYF. CDR3 nucleotides: TGTGCCAGCAGCCCGGGACTAGCGGGCCCAGATACGCAGTATTTT.

The gene calls are TRBV7-6 and TRBJ2-7; 14 bases agree with TRBD2. Germline lookup yields CDR1 SGHVS and CDR2 FNYEAQ. Trimming at V came to 2 bases and at J to 4 bases, leaving 16 bases not matched to a gene. The CDR3 is made up of 20 amino acids. The CDR3 coding sequence is TGTGCCAGCAGCTTATATCCCGTCGAGGGACTAGCGGGAGTCGTGTACGAGCAGTACTTC. Its protein product is CASSLYPVEGLAGVVYEQYF.

The V gene is TRBV11-1, the J gene TRBJ2-7, with 9 bases aligning to TRBD1. The V segment lost 4 bases and the J segment 4 bases; nucleotides outside the gene matches: 2. The CDR3 totals 13 residues. Germline loops: CDR1 SGHAT, CDR2 FQDESV (reference sequence). The CDR3 DNA is TGTGCCAGCAGCTGGGGACAGGGTTACGAGCAGTACTTC. It translates to CASSWGQGYEQYF.

The chain combines TRBV12-3 or TRBV12-4 with TRBJ1-2, with a tentative D call TRBD1 (5 bases). Trimming removed 3 bases from V and 4 bases from J, with 9 bases in between. The CDR3 has 13 residues. The CDR3 here is CASSLKGSYGYTF. In DNA, the CDR3 is TGTGCCAGCAGTTTGAAGGGGTCCTATGGCTACACCTTC.

CDR3 sequence: CASSGTVSTDTQYF. CDR3 bases: TGTGCCAGTAGCGGGACAGTTAGCACAGATACGCAGTATTTT. The chain links TRBV19 to TRBJ2-3, with 7 bases aligning to TRBD1. The CDR3 has 14 residues. The trim removed 6 bases at V and 0 bases at J, leaving 3 bases unmatched. Germline values: CDR1 LNHDA, CDR2 SQIVND (reference sequence).

The chain joins TRBV28 to TRBJ2-2; D unclear. The CDR3 length is 13 residues. Germline lookup yields CDR1 MDHEN and CDR2 SYDVKM. Trimming took off 6 bases at V and 0 bases at J, with 5 bases between the two ends. The CDR3 loop is CASRNTNTGELFF. The DNA of the CDR3 is TGTGCCAGCAGAAATACGAACACCGGGGAGCTGTTTTTT.

The chain recombines TRBV7-3 with TRBJ1-6; maybe TRBD1 (5 bases). This CDR3 is 14 amino acids long. Trimming stripped 3 bases from V and 10 bases from J, with 13 bases between. Per germline, CDR1 SGHTA and CDR2 FQGTGA. The CDR3 spells CASSFQGQGSPLHF. CDR3 coding DNA: TGTGCCAGCAGCTTCCAGGGCCAAGGCTCACCCCTCCACTTT.

J is TRBJ1-4 and V is TRBV4-3; no clear D. V was cut by 4 bases and J by 10 bases, with 16 bases left in between. Germline CDR1 is LGHNA and CDR2 is YSLEER. The CDR3 is 14 amino acids. The CDR3 loop reads CASSRGRTGGKLFF. The CDR3 DNA reads TGCGCCAGCAGCCGAGGGCGAACCGGCGGAAAACTGTTTTTT.

Only one count was recorded for this clone. V is TRBV21-1 and J is TRBJ2-5; the table's TRBD2 call for D was not verified on the DNA. TRBV21-1 is a pseudogene locus. This CDR3 contains 12 residues. CDR3: CASRRGRETQYF. In DNA, the CDR3 is TGTGCCAGCCGGCGGGGGCGTGAGACCCAGTACTTC.

The rearrangement links TRBV19 to TRBJ2-7; 7 bases map to TRBD2. Trimming cost V 4 bases and J 1 base; bases outside gene matches: 10. This CDR3 has 16 residues. CDR1 LNHDA and CDR2 SQIVND come from the germline V gene (reference sequence). Written as DNA, the CDR3 is TGTGCCAGTAGTACCCGCTGGGGTAGCGGGTCCTACGAGCAGTACTTC. Amino acid sequence: CASSTRWGSGSYEQYF.

The chain is built from TRBV25-1 and TRBJ2-2; a possible D gene is TRBD1 (6 bases). This CDR3 region has 14 residues. Germline values: CDR1 MGHDK, CDR2 SYGVNS. The germline V and J ends were trimmed by 5 bases and 2 bases, with 9 bases remaining between them. CDR3 nucleotides: TGTGCCAGCAGTCCAGGGGTAAACACCGGGGAGCTGTTTTTT. It specifies CASSPGVNTGELFF. The complete variable domain, with remaining parts taken from reference TRBV25-1 and TRBJ2-2, reads EADIYQTPRYLVIGTGKKITLECSQTMGHDKMYWYQQDPGMELHLIHYSYGVNSTEKGDLSSESTVSRIRTEHFPLTLESARPSHTSQYLCASSPGVNTGELFFGEGSRLTVL.

The V gene is TRBV10-3, the J gene TRBJ2-7; the match to TRBD1 covers 8 bases. Germline assignment: CDR1 ENHRY and CDR2 SYGVKD. The ends lost 4 bases at V and 4 bases at J; junction bases unmatched: 3. The CDR3 is 13 amino acids. The CDR3 nucleotides are TGTGCCATCAGTGGGACAGGGACGTACGAGCAGTACTTC. It translates to CAISGTGTYEQYF.

V and J are TRBV3-1 (or the pseudogene TRBV3-2) and TRBJ2-7; TRBD2 matches at 10 bases. The length of the CDR3 is 16 residues. V was pared by 5 bases and J by 4 bases, with 11 bases of the junction left unmatched. Germline assignment: CDR1 LGHDT and CDR2 YNNKEL (reference sequence). CDR3 loop: CASSKLSGTSAYEQYF. Here the CDR3 DNA reads TGTGCCAGCAGCAAGCTCTCCGGGACTAGCGCTTACGAGCAGTACTTC.

The CDR3 protein is CATRAAGDEQFF. CDR3 bases: TGTGCCACCCGGGCAGCAGGGGATGAGCAGTTCTTC. The V call is TRBV3-1 (or the pseudogene TRBV3-2), the J call TRBJ2-1; weak D call: TRBD1 (6 bases). Between the trimmed V and J ends, which lost 10 bases and 8 bases, there was a span of 15 bases. The CDR3 totals 12 residues. CDR1 and CDR2 from the germline V gene are LGHDT and YNNKEL (reference sequence).

This chain connects TRBV4-3 to TRBJ1-1; tentatively, D is TRBD1 (5 bases). V shed 0 bases and J shed 2 bases, with 13 bases lying between them. This CDR3 spans 16 amino acids. CDR1 and CDR2 (germline): LGHNA, YSLEER. This CDR3 is CASSQEHWQGNTEAFF. The CDR3 nucleotides read TGCGCCAGCAGCCAAGAGCATTGGCAGGGAAACACTGAAGCTTTCTTT.

This rearrangement joins TRBV5-1 to TRBJ2-5, with 12 positions matching TRBD1. CDR3 length: 16 residues. With V trimmed by 2 bases and J by 5 bases, 7 bases remained unmatched. Germline CDR1 is SGHRS and CDR2 is YFSETQ. DNA for the CDR3: TGCGCCAGCAGCTTTTTGGGGACAGGGGGCGGCGAGACCCAGTACTTC. It encodes CASSFLGTGGGETQYF.

This clone has just a few counts. This chain uses TRBV10-1 with TRBJ1-6; 8 bases are shared with TRBD1. From germline, CDR1 is WNHNN and CDR2 SYGVQD (reference sequence). The ends lost 7 bases at V and 7 bases at J; junction bases unmatched: 6. The CDR3 spans 14 residues. The CDR3 DNA sequence: TGCGCCAGCATCCCGACAGGGGAGAATTCACCCCTCCACTTT. It translates to CASIPTGENSPLHF.

The V gene is TRBV5-1, the J gene TRBJ2-4, with D possibly being TRBD1 (5 bases). The germline V gene encodes CDR1 SGHRS and CDR2 YFSETQ. V gave up 0 bases and J gave up 1 base, with 17 bases separating them. The CDR3 is made up of 18 amino acids. CDR3 protein: CASSLGRAPSSAKNIQYF. In nucleotides, the CDR3 is TGCGCCAGCAGCTTGGGCAGGGCCCCCTCTTCGGCCAAAAACATTCAGTACTTC. Full variable domain (missing parts from reference TRBV5-1 and TRBJ2-4): KAGVTQTPRYLIKTRGQQVTLSCSPISGHRSVSWYQQTPGQGLQFLFEYFSETQRNKGNFPGRFSGRQFSNSRSEMNVSTLELGDSALYLCASSLGRAPSSAKNIQYFGAGTRLSVL.

The genes are TRBV9 and TRBJ2-2; 9 nucleotides match TRBD2. V lost 3 bases to trimming and J lost 5 bases; unmatched junction nucleotides: 8. The germline CDR1 and CDR2 sequences are SGDLS and YYNGEE. The CDR3 consists of 16 residues. The DNA of the CDR3 is TGTGCCAGCAGCGCTTCTAGCGGGACGGAGACCGGGGAGCTGTTTTTT. Translated: CASSASSGTETGELFF.

This rearrangement joins TRBV28 to TRBJ2-5; the D gene is possibly TRBD2 (6 bases). The V and J ends lost 8 bases and 5 bases respectively, with 12 bases between them. Germline values: CDR1 MDHEN, CDR2 SYDVKM. The CDR3 runs 12 residues. DNA of the CDR3: TGTGCCAGCTGTTGCGGGGAGGAGACCCAGTACTTC. Protein product: CASCCGEETQYF.

This chain joins TRBV27 and TRBJ1-2, with unresolved D. This CDR3 region has 15 residues. V lost 6 bases, J lost 0 bases, and 14 bases lay in between. Germline loops: CDR1 MNHEY, CDR2 SMNVEV (reference sequence). Written as DNA, the CDR3 is TGTGCCAGCAGCCCGACGGAGCAAGCTAACTATGGCTACACCTTC. Protein product: CASSPTEQANYGYTF.

The chain combines TRBV28 with TRBJ2-6; TRBD1 agrees at 8 bases. There are 19 residues in the CDR3. CDR1 MDHEN and CDR2 SYDVKM come from the germline V gene. The trim removed 3 bases at V and 0 bases at J, leaving 10 bases unmatched. CDR3 nucleotides: TGTGCCAGCAGTTTCGGACAGGGATGGACCCCCTCTGGGGCCAACGTCCTGACTTTC. This gives the protein CASSFGQGWTPSGANVLTF.

V gene TRBV6-5 combines with J gene TRBJ1-6; a possible D gene is TRBD1 (6 bases). Trimming removed 6 bases at V and 6 bases at J, with 12 bases between. The CDR3 totals 14 residues. Germline V CDR1 and CDR2: MNHEY, SVGAGI. CDR3 sequence (DNA): TGTGCCAGCAGGGGACAAGCATTTAATTCACCCCTCCACTTT. Protein product: CASRGQAFNSPLHF.